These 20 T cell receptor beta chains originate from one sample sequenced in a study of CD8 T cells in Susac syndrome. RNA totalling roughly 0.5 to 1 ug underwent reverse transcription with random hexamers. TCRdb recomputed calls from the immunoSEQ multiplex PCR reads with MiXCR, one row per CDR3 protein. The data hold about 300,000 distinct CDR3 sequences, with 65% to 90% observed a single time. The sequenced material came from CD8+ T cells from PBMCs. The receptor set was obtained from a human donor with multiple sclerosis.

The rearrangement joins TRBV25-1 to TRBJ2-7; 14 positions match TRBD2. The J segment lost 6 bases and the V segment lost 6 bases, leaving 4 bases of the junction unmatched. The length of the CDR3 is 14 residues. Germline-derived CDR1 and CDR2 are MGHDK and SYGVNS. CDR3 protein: CASSPGTSGSEQYF. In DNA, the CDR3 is TGTGCCAGCAGCCCTGGGACTAGCGGGAGCGAGCAGTACTTC.

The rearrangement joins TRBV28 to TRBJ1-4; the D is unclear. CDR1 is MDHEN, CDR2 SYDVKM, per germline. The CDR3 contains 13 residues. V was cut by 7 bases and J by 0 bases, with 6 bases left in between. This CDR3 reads CASTASTNEKLFF. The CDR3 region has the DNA TGTGCCAGCACAGCCTCAACTAATGAAAAACTGTTTTTT.

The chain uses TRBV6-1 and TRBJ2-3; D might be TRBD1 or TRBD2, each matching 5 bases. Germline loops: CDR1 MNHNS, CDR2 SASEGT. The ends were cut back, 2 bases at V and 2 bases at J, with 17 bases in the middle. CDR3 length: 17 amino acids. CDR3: CASSETSGRVTTDTQYF. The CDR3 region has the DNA TGTGCCAGCAGTGAAACGTCAGGGCGGGTGACCACAGATACGCAGTATTTT.

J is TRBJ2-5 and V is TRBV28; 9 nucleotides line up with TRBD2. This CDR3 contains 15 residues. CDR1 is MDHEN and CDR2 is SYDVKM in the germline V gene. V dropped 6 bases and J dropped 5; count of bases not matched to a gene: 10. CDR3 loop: CASSIGASGTETQYF. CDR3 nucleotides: TGTGCCAGCAGCATCGGGGCTAGCGGGACGGAGACCCAGTACTTC.

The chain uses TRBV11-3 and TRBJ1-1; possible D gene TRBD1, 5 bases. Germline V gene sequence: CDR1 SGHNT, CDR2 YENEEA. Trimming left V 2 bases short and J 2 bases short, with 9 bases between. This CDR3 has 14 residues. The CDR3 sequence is CASSLRGPNTEAFF. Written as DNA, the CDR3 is TGTGCCAGCAGCTTAAGGGGCCCTAACACTGAAGCTTTCTTT.

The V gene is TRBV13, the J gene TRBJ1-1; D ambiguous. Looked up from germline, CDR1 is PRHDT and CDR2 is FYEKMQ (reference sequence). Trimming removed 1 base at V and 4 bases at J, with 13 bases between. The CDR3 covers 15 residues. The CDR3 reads CASSLVGMGGTEAFF. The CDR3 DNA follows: TGTGCCAGCAGCTTAGTCGGGATGGGCGGCACTGAAGCTTTCTTT. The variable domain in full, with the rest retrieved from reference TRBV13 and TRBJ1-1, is AAGVIQSPRHLIKEKRETATLKCYPIPRHDTVYWYQQGPGQDPQFLISFYEKMQSDKGSIPDRFSAQQFSDYHSELNMSSLELGDSALYFCASSLVGMGGTEAFFGQGTRLTVV.

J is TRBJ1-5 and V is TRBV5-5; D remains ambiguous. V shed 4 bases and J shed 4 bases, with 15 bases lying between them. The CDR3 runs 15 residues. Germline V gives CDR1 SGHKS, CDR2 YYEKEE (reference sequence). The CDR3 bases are TGTGCCAGCAGCCCTTTAAACAGCCTTAATCAGCCCCAGCATTTT. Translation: CASSPLNSLNQPQHF.

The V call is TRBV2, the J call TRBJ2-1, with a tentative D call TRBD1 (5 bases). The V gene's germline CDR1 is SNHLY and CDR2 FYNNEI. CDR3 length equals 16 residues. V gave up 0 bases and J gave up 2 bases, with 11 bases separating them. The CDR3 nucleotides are TGTGCCAGCAGTGAAGCGCTAGGGGTCCCCTACAATGAGCAGTTCTTC. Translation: CASSEALGVPYNEQFF.

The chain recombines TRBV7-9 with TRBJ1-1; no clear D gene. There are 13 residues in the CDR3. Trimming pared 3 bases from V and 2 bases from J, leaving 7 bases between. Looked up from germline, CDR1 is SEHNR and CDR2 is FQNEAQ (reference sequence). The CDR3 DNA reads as TGTGCCAGCAGCTTCCCGGGAAACACTGAAGCTTTCTTT. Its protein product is CASSFPGNTEAFF. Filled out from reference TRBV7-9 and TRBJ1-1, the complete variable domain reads DTGVSQNPRHKITKRGQNVTFRCDPISEHNRLYWYRQTLGQGPEFLTYFQNEAQLEKSRLLSDRFSAERPKGSFSTLEIQRTEQGDSAMYLCASSFPGNTEAFFGQGTRLTVV.

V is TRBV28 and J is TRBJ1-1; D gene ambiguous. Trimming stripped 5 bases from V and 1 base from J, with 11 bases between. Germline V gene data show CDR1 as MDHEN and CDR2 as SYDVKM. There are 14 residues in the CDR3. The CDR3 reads CASSPWEWNTEAFF. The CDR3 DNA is TGTGCCAGCAGTCCCTGGGAGTGGAACACTGAAGCTTTCTTT.

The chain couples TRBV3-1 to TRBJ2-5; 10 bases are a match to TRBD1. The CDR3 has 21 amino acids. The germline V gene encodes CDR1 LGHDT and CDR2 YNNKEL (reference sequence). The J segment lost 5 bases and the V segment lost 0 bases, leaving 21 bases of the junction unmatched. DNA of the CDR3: TGTGCCAGCAGCCAAGACGAAGACTGGACAGGGGGGCCGCGGGGAGAGGAGACCCAGTACTTC. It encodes CASSQDEDWTGGPRGEETQYF.

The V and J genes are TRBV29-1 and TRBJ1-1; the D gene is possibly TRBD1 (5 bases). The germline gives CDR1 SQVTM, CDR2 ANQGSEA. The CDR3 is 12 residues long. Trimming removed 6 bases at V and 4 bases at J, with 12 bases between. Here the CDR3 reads CSVPRGSTEAFF. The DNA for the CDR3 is TGCAGCGTCCCCCGGGGGAGCACTGAAGCTTTCTTT.

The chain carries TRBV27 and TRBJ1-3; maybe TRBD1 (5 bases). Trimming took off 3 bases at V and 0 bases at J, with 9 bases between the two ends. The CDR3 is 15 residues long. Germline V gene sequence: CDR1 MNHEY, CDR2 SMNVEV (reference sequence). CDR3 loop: CASSLTVSSGNTIYF. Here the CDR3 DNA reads TGTGCCAGCAGTTTGACAGTTAGCTCTGGAAACACCATATATTTT.

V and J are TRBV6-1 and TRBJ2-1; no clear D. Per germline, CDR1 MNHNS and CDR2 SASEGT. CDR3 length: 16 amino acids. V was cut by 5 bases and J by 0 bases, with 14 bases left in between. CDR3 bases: TGTGCCAGCAGTCTTCTCCCGGGCTACTCCTACAATGAGCAGTTCTTC. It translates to CASSLLPGYSYNEQFF.

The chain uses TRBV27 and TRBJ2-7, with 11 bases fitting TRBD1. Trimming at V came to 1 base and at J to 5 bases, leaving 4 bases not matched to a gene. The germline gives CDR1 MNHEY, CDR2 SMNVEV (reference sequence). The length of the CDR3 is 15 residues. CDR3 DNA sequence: TGTGCCAGCAGTTTATACGGACAGGGGGCGAACGAGCAGTACTTC. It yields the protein CASSLYGQGANEQYF.

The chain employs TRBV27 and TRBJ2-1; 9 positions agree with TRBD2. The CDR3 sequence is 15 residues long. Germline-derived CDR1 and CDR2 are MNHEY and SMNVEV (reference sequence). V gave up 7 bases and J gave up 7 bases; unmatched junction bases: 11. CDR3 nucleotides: TGTGCCAGCACCCCCGGGATAGCGGGAGTGAATGAGCAGTTCTTC. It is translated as CASTPGIAGVNEQFF.

CDR3 bases: TGTGCCGGCACCTCGACAGGTCTTGAAGCTTTCTTT. Amino acids: CAGTSTGLEAFF. The V call is TRBV5-4, the J call TRBJ1-1; possibly TRBD1 for D (6 bases). Trimming pared 10 bases from V and 7 bases from J, leaving 17 bases between. Per germline, CDR1 SGHNT and CDR2 YYREEE (reference sequence). The CDR3 has 12 residues.

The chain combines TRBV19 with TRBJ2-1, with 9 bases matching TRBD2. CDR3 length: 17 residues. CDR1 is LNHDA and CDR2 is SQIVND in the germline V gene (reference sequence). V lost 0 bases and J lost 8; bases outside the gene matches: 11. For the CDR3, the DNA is TGTGCCAGTAGTATAGATTATGCTAGCGGGGTGAACGATGAGCAGTTCTTC. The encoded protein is CASSIDYASGVNDEQFF.

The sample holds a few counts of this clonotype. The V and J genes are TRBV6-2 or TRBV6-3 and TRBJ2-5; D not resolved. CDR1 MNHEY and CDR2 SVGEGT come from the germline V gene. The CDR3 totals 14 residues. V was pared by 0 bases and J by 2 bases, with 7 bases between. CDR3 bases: TGTGCCAGCAGTTACTCGGAGACACAAGAGACCCAGTACTTC. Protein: CASSYSETQETQYF.

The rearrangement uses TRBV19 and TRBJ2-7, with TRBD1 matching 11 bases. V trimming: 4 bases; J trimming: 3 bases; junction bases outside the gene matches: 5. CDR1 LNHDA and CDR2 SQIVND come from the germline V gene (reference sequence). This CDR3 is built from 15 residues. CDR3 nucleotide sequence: TGTGCCAGTAGTACACCGGGACAGGGGGTCTACGAGCAGTACTTC. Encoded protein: CASSTPGQGVYEQYF.